Each of the 4 T cell receptor beta chains below was sequenced from the same sample in a study of regulatory T cells in long-lasting Graves disease (dated by TCRdb to the early 2020s). Library creation used multiplex PCR. TCRdb names Illumina HiSeq 4000 as the instrument used. iRepertoire HTBI primers and Arm-PCR amplification of CDR3 regions were used to construct TCR beta libraries. TCRdb took the public reads, trimmed them with fastp at Q25, ran MiXCR for clone calling and kept in-frame beta chains. Entries are consolidated by CDR3 protein sequence, retaining the most common genes and DNA. Here the sample has under 300,000 distinct CDR3 sequences; around 20% occur a single time. Jointly, the top ten make up about 15% of the sample. This specimen's time point label, interpreted: newly diagnosed GD, antithyroid drugs for less than 3 months. For both TCR sequencing and RNA sequencing, RNA was extracted from PBMCs using TRIzol.

The sequencing here drew on peripheral blood mononuclear cells (PBMCs), taken at new diagnosis, from a patient treated with antithyroid drugs. These receptors all stem from a female donor with Graves disease.

As concerns this clonotype: A far larger clone lies a single base away; this is likely a read error. The chain employs TRBV2 and TRBJ2-1, with 9 bases aligning to TRBD2. The V gene end was trimmed by 5 bases and the J gene end by 10 bases; junction bases not matched to a gene: 12. Looked up from germline, CDR1 is SNHLY and CDR2 is FYNNEI. The CDR3 spans 15 residues. The CDR3 sequence is CASSSGSSGANEQFF. Here the CDR3 DNA reads TGTGCCAGCAGTTCTGGGTCTAGCGGGGCTAACGAGCAGTTCTTC.

This clonotype has ten or more counts. The germline gene is not matched at one end of the junction; a read error may be the cause. The chain links TRBV5-1 to TRBJ1-1, with 7 bases matching TRBD1. CDR1 is SGHRS, CDR2 YFSETQ, per germline. The CDR3 consists of 16 residues. The DNA of the CDR3 is TGTGCCAGCAGCTTGGGGGGCGACAGGGCGAACACTGAAGCTTTCTTT. Protein: CASSLGGDRANTEAFF.

This chain joins TRBV20-1 and TRBJ2-3; 12 positions agree with TRBD2. The germline V gene encodes CDR1 DFQATT and CDR2 SNEGSKA (reference sequence). The junction had 6 bases not matched to a gene; V was cut back by 6 bases and J by 2 bases. CDR3 size: 15 residues. The CDR3: CSATLAGGPTDTQYF. As DNA, the CDR3 is TGCAGTGCAACCCTAGCGGGAGGGCCCACAGATACGCAGTATTTT.

This clonotype was picked up many times. The chain couples TRBV25-1 to TRBJ2-5; TRBD2 might be the D (5 bases). Deletions cut 3 bases from V and 5 bases from J, with 19 bases between. The CDR3 contains 16 residues. Germline CDR1 reads MGHDK; CDR2 reads SYGVNS. CDR3 loop: CASSDPTRGSGETQYF. The CDR3 nucleotides read TGTGCCAGCAGTGATCCAACGAGAGGGTCGGGTGAGACCCAGTACTTC.